This T cell receptor (beta chain) came from a study of T-cell memory formation after mild COVID-19. About the research overall: TCR clusters largely stayed donor specific. Study-wide findings and caveats: CD8+ contracting clones occupied EMRA, while CD4+ ones occupied mainly CM and EM.

TCRdb fed the 5' RACE reads into MiXCR, producing one record per CDR3 protein. The sample consists of 200,000 to 300,000 distinct CDR3 sequences, 15% of them appearing once. The CDR3 covers 14 residues. The junction had 1 base not matched to a gene; V was cut back by 4 bases and J by 5 bases. Germline-derived CDR1 and CDR2 are ENHRY and SYGVKD. Of note for this clonotype: What it binds is not known.

This clonotype was obtained from an adult woman who had mild COVID-19 (a few samples of this study predate the infection). Cell type and time point are not known. V usage is TRBV10-3 and J usage is TRBJ2-1; TRBD2 agrees at 11 bases. The specimen was PBMCs or a T cell subset sorted from them (not recorded which). CDR3 in amino acids: CAISAGLADNEQFF. The CDR3 coding sequence is TGTGCCATCAGTGCGGGACTAGCGGACAATGAGCAGTTCTTC.